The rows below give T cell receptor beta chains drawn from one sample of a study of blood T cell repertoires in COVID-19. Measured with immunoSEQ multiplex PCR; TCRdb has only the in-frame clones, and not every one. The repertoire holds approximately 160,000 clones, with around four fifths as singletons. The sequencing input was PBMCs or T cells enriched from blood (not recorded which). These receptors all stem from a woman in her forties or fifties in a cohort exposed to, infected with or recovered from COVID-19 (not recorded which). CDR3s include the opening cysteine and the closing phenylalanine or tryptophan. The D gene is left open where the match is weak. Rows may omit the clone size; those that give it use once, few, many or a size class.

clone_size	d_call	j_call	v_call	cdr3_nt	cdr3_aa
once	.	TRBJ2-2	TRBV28	TGTGCCAGCAGAAACCTGGACAGCACCGGGGAGCTGTTTTTT	CASRNLDSTGELFF
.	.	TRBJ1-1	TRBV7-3	TGTGCCAGCAGCGGATCAGGGGCGACATTCACTGAAGCTTTCTTT	CASSGSGATFTEAFF
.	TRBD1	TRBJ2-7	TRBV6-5	TGTGCCAGCAGTACCGGGACAGGGGTATACTTC	CASSTGTGVYF
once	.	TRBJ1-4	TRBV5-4	TGTGCCAGCAGCTTGGGTGGGGCGCGAGATGAAAAACTGTTTTTT	CASSLGGARDEKLFF
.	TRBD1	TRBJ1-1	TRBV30	TGTGCCTGGACCAGGGGGTCTAACACTGAAGCTTTCTTT	CAWTRGSNTEAFF
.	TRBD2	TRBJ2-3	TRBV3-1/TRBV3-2	TGTGCCAGCAGCCAAGATACCCCGCTCCCCTGGGGTAGCGGGGACACAGATACGCAGTATTTT	CASSQDTPLPWGSGDTDTQYF
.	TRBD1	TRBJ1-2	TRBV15	TGTGCCACCAGCTTCACACGGGGACAGGCCCACTATGGCTACACCTTC	CATSFTRGQAHYGYTF
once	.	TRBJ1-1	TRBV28	TGTGCCAGCAGTTTATTCCGCAGAGGTTTGAACACTGAAGCTTTCTTT	CASSLFRRGLNTEAFF
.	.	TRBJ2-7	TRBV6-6	TGTGCCAGCAGTCCCCAGAACCTCTACGAGCAGTACTTC	CASSPQNLYEQYF
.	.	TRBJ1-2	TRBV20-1	TGCAGTGTATGGTGGGAGGCTGGCTACACCTTC	CSVWWEAGYTF
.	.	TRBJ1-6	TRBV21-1	TGTGCCAGCAGCAAAGGGAGGAAGGGACAGGGGTCGCCGCATAATTCACCCCTCCACTTT	CASSKGRKGQGSPHNSPLHF
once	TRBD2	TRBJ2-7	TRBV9	TGTGCCAGCAGCGTAGGACTAGCGGAAACCTACGAGCAGTACTTC	CASSVGLAETYEQYF
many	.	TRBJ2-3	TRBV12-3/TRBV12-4	TGTGCCAGCAGTTTAAGCGGTGCTACGCAGTATTTT	CASSLSGATQYF
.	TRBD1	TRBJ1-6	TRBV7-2	TGTGCCAGCAGCTTTAAGGGGACAGGAAATTCACCCCTCCACTTT	CASSFKGTGNSPLHF
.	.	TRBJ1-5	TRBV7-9	TGTGCCAGCAGCTCCTCCTTACAGCCCCAGCATTTT	CASSSSLQPQHF
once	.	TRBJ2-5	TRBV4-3	TGCGCCAGCAGCCAACCAAAGGGAGGAGAGACCCAGTACTTC	CASSQPKGGETQYF
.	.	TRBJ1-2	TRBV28	TGTGCCAGCATTTCTACCCAGGGGTTCCGGTATGGCTACACCTTC	CASISTQGFRYGYTF
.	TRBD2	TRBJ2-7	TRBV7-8	TGTGCCAGCAGCATTAGCGGGTCTGGCTCCTACGAGCAGTACTTC	CASSISGSGSYEQYF